This TCR beta chain stems from a study of tumor-infiltrating lymphocytes in glioblastoma multiforme. This clonotype was detected ten times or more. TCR beta libraries were built from RNA through three nested multiplex PCR rounds using modified ARM-PCR. TCRdb re-called the multiplex PCR reads through MiXCR, storing one row per CDR3 protein. The sample shows fewer than 10,000 distinct CDR3 sequences, 65% to 75% of them seen only once. This CDR3 is 15 amino acids long. V gave up 6 bases and J gave up 2 bases, with 15 bases separating them. Germline CDR1 is MNHEY and CDR2 is SVGAGI. The V gene is TRBV6-5, the J gene TRBJ2-3, with D unclear. This TCR was recovered from a male donor with glioblastoma. The sample taken for sequencing was brain tumor tissue. For the CDR3, the DNA is TGTGCCAGCAGACCCCAGGCCCCTACCACAGATACGCAGTATTTT. This sequence encodes CASRPQAPTTDTQYF.